A selection of T cell receptor beta chains follows, all from one sample in a study of chemoradiotherapy in HPV16-positive cancers. Data came from immunoSEQ multiplex PCR; TCRdb stores just in-frame clones and leaves some out. The profile shows approximately 15,000 clones, about 86% of them singletons. The sequencing used blood, collected from a patient who underwent chemoradiotherapy. Receptor source: a human donor with HPV-associated anogenital cancer. Both conserved end residues are part of each CDR3.

j_call v_call cdr3_aa
TRBJ1-1 TRBV9 CASSVTGGANTEAFF
TRBJ1-4 TRBV6-6 CASSRGEKLFF
TRBJ2-5 TRBV9 CASSVEETQYF
TRBJ2-7 TRBV15 CATSSSWVGSQYF
TRBJ1-1 TRBV28 CASSPLLTGRNTEAFF
TRBJ2-7 TRBV29-1 CSVEDHNLRPHEQYF
TRBJ1-1 TRBV7-9 CASSLTNTEAFF
TRBJ1-1 TRBV7-9 CASSYDSEAFF
TRBJ2-5 TRBV6-6 CASSYDRGTQYF
TRBJ2-4 TRBV19 CASSIVGQPVGYF
TRBJ2-2 TRBV7-9 CASSLSGGTNTGELFF
TRBJ2-5 TRBV10-3 CAISVGTVSETQYF
TRBJ2-3 TRBV5-6 CASSLPRMRDTQYF
TRBJ2-1 TRBV15 CATSKGGYGVEEEFF
TRBJ2-7 TRBV6-5 CASSSVYEQYF
TRBJ2-1 TRBV20-1 CRALQGNEQFF
TRBJ2-1 TRBV6-1 CASSPSQGRHNEQFF
TRBJ2-4 TRBV30 CASGQGFYDIQYF
TRBJ1-1 TRBV10-3 CAIRGQGDTEAFF
TRBJ1-2 TRBV2 CASRMSRYGYTF
TRBJ2-7 TRBV11-2 CASSLDLGLETYEQYF
TRBJ2-7 TRBV19 CASSASGRALGLDEQYF
TRBJ2-5 TRBV11-3 CASSQGTEETQYF
TRBJ2-7 TRBV28 CASSPRGLGYEQYF
TRBJ2-1 TRBV28 CASISGRSYNEQFF
TRBJ2-4 TRBV4-1 CASSQSRREGWRNIQYF
TRBJ1-4 TRBV10-3 CAISEPMVDRGGEKLFF
TRBJ2-5 TRBV7-7 CASSPQPQETQYF
TRBJ1-3 TRBV5-5 CASSQSGTGNTIYF
TRBJ2-7 TRBV5-1 CASSADGLYEQYF
TRBJ2-3 TRBV19 CASSSRVLDTQYF
TRBJ1-1 TRBV19 CASTGPQEAFF
TRBJ1-5 TRBV28 CASSLYGNNQPQHF
TRBJ1-2 TRBV14 CASSDPSGTGEGYTF
TRBJ1-2 TRBV5-4 CASSPDSNYGYTF
TRBJ2-3 TRBV7-3 CASSLTSGEVDTQYF
TRBJ2-2 TRBV5-1 CASEERPGQNTGELFF
TRBJ1-4 TRBV21-1 CASSKDTGQGFEKLFF
TRBJ2-6 TRBV19 CASSIGKHSGANVLTF
TRBJ2-3 TRBV25-1 CASSRGVFPTDTQYF
TRBJ1-2 TRBV6-1 CASSPDRVGYGYTF
TRBJ1-5 TRBV19 CASSIGQLVNQPQHF
TRBJ1-6 TRBV2 CASDRDRGNSPLHF
TRBJ2-1 TRBV9 CASSLLTSFNEQFF
TRBJ2-7 TRBV28 CASSFRGQGSF